Shown below are 26 T cell receptor beta chains from a single sample sequenced in a study of early T cells in non-severe SARS-CoV-2 infection. Using its own MiXCR run on the 5' RACE reads, TCRdb lists one record per CDR3 protein. The sample yields some 40,000 distinct CDR3 sequences, around 5% seen once. What was sequenced was whole blood. These receptor sequences come from an adult who was a healthcare worker with PCR-confirmed SARS-CoV-2 infection or an uninfected control (not recorded which).

This clonotype appeared many times. This chain links TRBV19 with TRBJ2-2; 8 nucleotides align to TRBD2. Looked up from germline, CDR1 is LNHDA and CDR2 is SQIVND (reference sequence). With 6 bases clipped from V and 2 bases from J, the junction kept 5 bases outside the gene matches. This CDR3 is 15 amino acids long. The CDR3 reads CASRTRGANTGELFF. CDR3 nucleotides: TGTGCCAGTAGAACGCGGGGGGCTAACACCGGGGAGCTGTTTTTT.

This clonotype came up many times. The chain uses TRBV7-3 and TRBJ2-3; 13 nucleotides align to TRBD2. The CDR3 runs 15 residues. The V segment lost 2 bases and the J segment 4 bases; nucleotides outside the gene matches: 0. Per germline, CDR1 SGHTA and CDR2 FQGTGA. As DNA, the CDR3 is TGTGCCAGCAGCTTAGGACTAGCGGGAGCAGATACGCAGTATTTT. Encoded protein: CASSLGLAGADTQYF.

By frequency in the sample, this clonotype is hyperexpanded. V usage is TRBV11-2 and J usage is TRBJ2-1, with D hard to call. Between the trimmed V and J ends, which lost 5 bases and 4 bases, there was a span of 3 bases. Germline CDR1 reads SGHAT; CDR2 reads FQNNGV. This CDR3 spans 11 amino acids. CDR3 nucleotide sequence: TGTGCCAGCAGCGAATACAATGAGCAGTTCTTC. Translating gives CASSEYNEQFF.

This clonotype was observed a handful of times. The V gene is TRBV7-2, the J gene TRBJ2-1; 10 bases fit TRBD2. V lost 5 bases, J lost 10 bases, and 14 bases stayed unmatched. The germline gives CDR1 SGHTA, CDR2 FQGNSA. This CDR3 contains 16 residues. CDR3 DNA sequence: TGTGCCAGCAGCCTAGGGTCCAGCGGGGGGGCTCGGGAGCAGTTCTTC. Protein sequence: CASSLGSSGGAREQFF.

This clonotype was counted a few times. V gene TRBV6-6 combines with J gene TRBJ2-5; D is uncertain. Germline V gene data show CDR1 as MNHNY and CDR2 as SVGAGI (reference sequence). CDR3 size: 14 residues. V dropped 0 bases and J dropped 1 base, with 6 bases sitting between them. CDR3 sequence reads: CASSYSGSQETQYF. As DNA, the CDR3 is TGTGCCAGCAGTTACTCGGGCAGCCAAGAGACCCAGTACTTC.

This clonotype was recorded many times. The J gene is TRBJ1-2, the V gene TRBV20-1; 10 positions agree with TRBD1. The J segment lost 1 base and the V segment lost 1 base, leaving 6 bases of the junction unmatched. The CDR3 totals 16 residues. The V gene's germline CDR1 is DFQATT and CDR2 SNEGSKA (reference sequence). This chain's CDR3 is CSARGSRDRGNYGYTF. The DNA of the CDR3 is TGCAGTGCTAGAGGTTCACGGGACAGGGGTAACTATGGCTACACCTTC.

At least ten counts were recorded for this clonotype. The V gene is TRBV6-6, the J gene TRBJ2-6; 10 nucleotides line up with TRBD1. The CDR3 loop spans 16 amino acids. With 6 bases clipped from V and 2 bases from J, the junction kept 4 bases outside the gene matches. CDR1 and CDR2 from the germline V gene are MNHNY and SVGAGI (reference sequence). The CDR3 protein is CASRPGQGPGANVLTF. The CDR3 DNA sequence: TGTGCCAGCAGGCCGGGACAGGGGCCTGGGGCCAACGTCCTGACTTTC.

Ten or more counts support this clonotype. V usage is TRBV9 and J usage is TRBJ1-1; D perhaps matches TRBD1 (6 bases). With 5 bases removed from V and 2 bases from J, the gap between germline ends came to 13 bases. The CDR3 consists of 14 residues. Germline V gene data show CDR1 as SGDLS and CDR2 as YYNGEE. CDR3 residues: CASSAGHLNTEAFF. CDR3 DNA: TGTGCCAGCAGTGCGGGACATCTCAACACTGAAGCTTTCTTT.

Points on this clonotype: A much larger clone differs from this one at a single base, so this may be a read error. The V gene is TRBV10-2, the J gene TRBJ2-7; tentatively, D is TRBD1 (5 bases). Germline CDR1 and CDR2: WSHSY and SAAADI. The CDR3 loop spans 13 amino acids. CDR3 in amino acids: CTSSEWGQHEQYF. CDR3 bases: TGCACCAGCAGTGAGTGGGGCCAGCACGAGCAGTACTTC.

This rearrangement joins TRBV29-1 to TRBJ1-2; weak D call: TRBD1 (5 bases). CDR3 length equals 12 residues. V dropped 5 bases and J dropped 8 bases, with 15 bases sitting between them. The V gene's germline CDR1 is SQVTM and CDR2 ANQGSEA. DNA for the CDR3: TGCAGCGTTTGGAGTCCGCAGGGCGGCTACACCTTC. Its translation is CSVWSPQGGYTF.

This clonotype was observed many times. V and J are TRBV18 and TRBJ2-7; the match to TRBD2 covers 8 bases. Germline V gene data show CDR1 as KGHSH and CDR2 as LQKENI. The CDR3 sequence is 15 residues long. The trim removed 0 bases at V and 4 bases at J, leaving 5 bases unmatched. The CDR3 sequence: CASSPPRGGPYEQYF. Here the CDR3 DNA reads TGTGCCAGCTCACCACCCCGGGGGGGACCTTACGAGCAGTACTTC.

This clonotype has a count of ten or more. The chain combines TRBV18 with TRBJ2-7; 7 bases match TRBD1. Trimming removed 3 bases from V and 1 base from J; junction bases left unmatched: 6. Germline CDR1 and CDR2: KGHSH and LQKENI. The CDR3 length is 15 residues. CDR3 bases: TGTGCCAGCTCACCCCCGGGACAGCAGTCCTACGAGCAGTACTTC. Protein sequence: CASSPPGQQSYEQYF.

This clonotype was observed at least ten times. The gene calls are TRBV6-6 and TRBJ2-7; 8 bases align to TRBD1. J was trimmed by 5 bases and V by 4 bases; bases with no gene match: 7. The CDR3 has 14 residues. From germline, CDR1 is MNHNY and CDR2 SVGAGI (reference sequence). The CDR3 DNA is TGTGCCAGCAGTTTGTACCGGGACAGGAACGAGCAGTACTTC. The encoded protein is CASSLYRDRNEQYF.

For this clonotype: This sequence may be a read error, since a much larger clone differs from it by one base. The chain combines TRBV5-4 with TRBJ1-1; TRBD1 matches at 7 bases. Losses at the gene ends were 4 bases for V and 8 bases for J; bases not matched to a gene: 11. CDR1 and CDR2 from the germline V gene are SGHNT and YYREEE (reference sequence). The CDR3 is 14 residues long. The CDR3 protein is CASSMAVDRVEAFF. CDR3 nucleotide sequence: TGTGCCAGCAGCATGGCCGTTGACAGGGTAGAAGCTTTCTTT. Combining the CDR3 with reference TRBV5-4 and TRBJ1-1 gives the whole variable domain ETGVTQSPTHLIKTRGQQVTLRCSSQSGHNTVSWYQQALGQGPQFIFQYYREEENGRGNFPPRFSGLQFPNYSSELNVNALELDDSALYLCASSMAVDRVEAFFGQGTRLTVV.

CDR3 coding DNA: TGTGCCAGCAGCCAAATTAGTTTACTAGCACTTTACAATGAGCAGTTCTTC. Translating gives CASSQISLLALYNEQFF. The chain joins TRBV3-1 to TRBJ2-1, with a weak D call TRBD2 (6 bases). V gave up 2 bases and J gave up 4 bases, with 18 bases separating them. Per germline, CDR1 LGHDT and CDR2 YNNKEL (reference sequence). CDR3 size: 17 residues.

By frequency in the sample, this clonotype is medium-sized. The rearrangement uses TRBV7-6 and TRBJ2-2; D possibly corresponds to TRBD2 (5 bases). Trimming left V 1 base short and J 1 base short, with 7 bases between. CDR3 length: 15 residues. Germline V gene data show CDR1 as SGHVS and CDR2 as FNYEAQ. The CDR3 DNA reads as TGTGCCAGCAGCTTAGTTGGGAGGAACACCGGGGAGCTGTTTTTT. This translates into CASSLVGRNTGELFF.

The chain joins TRBV12-3 or TRBV12-4 to TRBJ1-4; D remains ambiguous. V was trimmed by 7 bases and J by 0 bases, leaving 15 bases between them. This CDR3 has 16 amino acids. CDR3: CASTLFQAATNEKLFF. CDR3 coding DNA: TGTGCCAGCACCCTCTTCCAGGCCGCAACTAATGAAAAACTGTTTTTT.

This clonotype appeared a few times. The chain carries TRBV3-1 and TRBJ2-3; TRBD1 matches 10 bases. V was clipped by 2 bases and J by 6 bases; unmatched bases: 8. The CDR3 is 16 residues long. CDR1 and CDR2 (germline): LGHDT, YNNKEL (reference sequence). The CDR3, as DNA: TGTGCCAGCAGCCAAAGAGGACAGGGGGTAGGCGATACGCAGTATTTT. Its protein product is CASSQRGQGVGDTQYF.

This clonotype was recorded many times. The chain couples TRBV19 to TRBJ2-2, with unresolved D. Trimming took off 0 bases at V and 6 bases at J, with 11 bases between the two ends. Germline CDR1 reads LNHDA; CDR2 reads SQIVND (reference sequence). This CDR3 is 15 amino acids long. CDR3 residues: CASSIDQVYPGELFF. The CDR3, as DNA: TGTGCCAGTAGTATAGATCAAGTGTACCCCGGGGAGCTGTTTTTT.

This clonotype was detected ten times or more. The chain combines TRBV20-1 with TRBJ2-7, with 9 positions matching TRBD1. This CDR3 comprises 15 residues. V shed 6 bases and J 6 bases; nucleotides not matched to a gene: 15. The germline V gene has CDR1 DFQATT and CDR2 SNEGSKA (reference sequence). CDR3 nucleotide sequence: TGCAGTGCGCGTCAGAGGCGACAGGGGGGTTTCGAGCAGTACTTC. Its translation: CSARQRRQGGFEQYF.

This clonotype was counted a few times. V gene TRBV4-3 combines with J gene TRBJ1-6; TRBD1 agrees at 9 bases. From germline, CDR1 is LGHNA and CDR2 YSLEER. The V and J ends lost 2 bases and 10 bases, in that order; junction bases with no gene match: 9. The CDR3 consists of 16 residues. CDR3 residues: CASSQLVGQGYSPLHF. The CDR3 DNA is TGCGCCAGCAGCCAATTGGTGGGACAGGGATACTCACCCCTCCACTTT.

This clonotype has only a few counts. This sequence joins TRBV19 and TRBJ2-2, with 8 nucleotides matching TRBD1. With 8 bases clipped from V and 5 bases from J, the junction kept 4 bases outside the gene matches. The CDR3 spans 13 residues. Germline-derived CDR1 and CDR2 are LNHDA and SQIVND (reference sequence). The CDR3 loop is CASVRGRTGELFF. The CDR3 DNA reads as TGTGCCAGTGTCAGGGGGCGGACCGGGGAGCTGTTTTTT. Together with reference TRBV19 and TRBJ2-2, the CDR3 gives the full variable domain: DGGITQSPKYLFRKEGQNVTLSCEQNLNHDAMYWYRQDPGQGLRLIYYSQIVNDFQKGDIAEGYSVSREKKESFPLTVTSAQKNPTAFYLCASVRGRTGELFFGEGSRLTVL.

This clonotype was seen repeatedly, ten times or more. The V call is TRBV4-1, the J call TRBJ2-5, with unresolved D. Germline-derived CDR1 and CDR2 are MGHRA and YSYEKL. Between the trimmed V and J ends, which lost 0 bases and 2 bases, there was a span of 13 bases. This CDR3 region has 16 residues. For the CDR3, the DNA is TGCGCCAGCAGCCAAGATCCCACGACTGGGCAAGAGACCCAGTACTTC. Translation gives CASSQDPTTGQETQYF.

This clonotype appeared many times. This chain joins TRBV7-3 and TRBJ1-1; D is perhaps TRBD1 (5 bases). This CDR3 region has 13 residues. The V end was cut by 5 bases, the J end by 5 bases, with 12 bases between. CDR1 SGHTA and CDR2 FQGTGA come from the germline V gene. CDR3 coding DNA: TGTGCCAGCAGCATTGGGACGGGGACTGAAGCTTTCTTT. Translation: CASSIGTGTEAFF. Full variable domain (remainder filled in from reference TRBV7-3 and TRBJ1-1): GAGVSQTPSNKVTEKGKYVELRCDPISGHTALYWYRQSLGQGPEFLIYFQGTGAADDSGLPNDRFFAVRPEGSVSTLKIQRTERGDSAVYLCASSIGTGTEAFFGQGTRLTVV.

This clonotype was seen repeatedly, ten times or more. The chain carries TRBV19 and TRBJ1-2; a weak D match, TRBD1 (5 bases). Trimming shortened V by 5 bases and J by 4 bases, and 17 bases separated the two germline ends. Per the germline V gene, CDR1 is LNHDA and CDR2 is SQIVND (reference sequence). The CDR3 loop spans 15 amino acids. The CDR3 here is CASSAGTMSGYGYTF. The CDR3, as DNA: TGTGCCAGTAGTGCCGGGACTATGAGCGGCTATGGCTACACCTTC.

V is TRBV2 and J is TRBJ2-7; 13 nucleotides align to TRBD2. Germline V gene lookup returns CDR1 SNHLY and CDR2 FYNNEI. The CDR3 has 14 amino acids. The V segment lost 4 bases and the J segment 5 bases; nucleotides outside the gene matches: 2. This chain's CDR3 is CASSGTSGRHEQYF. The CDR3 nucleotides are TGTGCCAGCAGTGGGACTAGCGGGAGACACGAGCAGTACTTC. Supplemented by reference TRBV2 and TRBJ2-7, the full variable domain reads EPEVTQTPSHQVTQMGQEVILRCVPISNHLYFYWYRQILGQKVEFLVSFYNNEISEKSEIFDDQFSVERPDGSNFTLKIRSTKLEDSAMYFCASSGTSGRHEQYFGPGTRLTVT.